The 13 T cell receptor beta chains below were found in one sample sequenced in a study of technical replicates of blood from a handful of donors. Method: immunoSEQ multiplex PCR; TCRdb's copy keeps in-frame clones and lacks some. The sample has fewer than 80,000 clones; roughly 91% are singletons. The sequencing sample was made of PBMCs. The receptors were sampled from a human donor in good health. Some clones in this sample may be carry-over from other donors' samples.

The J gene is TRBJ2-4, the V gene TRBV12-5; 9 nucleotides agree with TRBD1. The V gene end was trimmed by 6 bases and the J gene end by 7 bases; junction bases not matched to a gene: 7. CDR1 and CDR2 (germline): LGHNT, FRNRAP. This CDR3 has 14 residues. CDR3 sequence (DNA): TGTGCTAGTGGAACCGGGACAGGGATGAACATTCAGTACTTC. This translates into CASGTGTGMNIQYF. Variable domain in full (rest from reference TRBV12-5 and TRBJ2-4): DARVTQTPRHKVTEMGQEVTMRCQPILGHNTVFWYRQTMMQGLELLAYFRNRAPLDDSGMPKDRFSAEMPDATLATLKIQPSEPRDSAVYFCASGTGTGMNIQYFGAGTRLSVL.

The rearrangement uses TRBV7-2 and TRBJ2-6, with D perhaps matching TRBD1 (5 bases). This CDR3 has 14 residues. Trimming stripped 8 bases from V and 2 bases from J, with 10 bases between. The germline V gene has CDR1 SGHTA and CDR2 FQGNSA. The DNA of the CDR3 is TGTGCCAGCGGCCAGGGCCCTGGGGCCAACGTCCTGACTTTC. Its protein is CASGQGPGANVLTF.

The chain carries TRBV6-5 and TRBJ1-4, with D tentatively TRBD1 (5 bases). V lost 5 bases and J 4 bases, leaving 14 bases between the germline ends. Germline lookup yields CDR1 MNHEY and CDR2 SVGAGI. The CDR3 contains 15 residues. The CDR3 reads CASSPQWGVNEKLFF. The DNA for the CDR3 is TGTGCCAGCAGTCCCCAATGGGGGGTTAATGAAAAACTGTTTTTT.

The V and J genes are TRBV7-3 and TRBJ2-1; D might be TRBD2 (6 bases). This CDR3 comprises 13 residues. Trimming pared 4 bases from V and 8 bases from J, leaving 12 bases between. Germline CDR1 and CDR2: SGHTA and FQGTGA. DNA for the CDR3: TGTGCCAGCAGCTCGACTAGTAGGGATGAGCAGTTCTTC. As protein: CASSSTSRDEQFF.

This rearrangement joins TRBV4-3 to TRBJ2-7; 12 nucleotides line up with TRBD2. CDR1 is LGHNA, CDR2 YSLEER, per germline. The CDR3 sequence is 16 residues long. J gave up 1 base and V 4 bases, and 5 bases lay outside the gene matches. The CDR3 DNA sequence: TGCGCCAGCAGCCTAATACTAGCGGGGGGTTCCTACGAGCAGTACTTC. It is translated as CASSLILAGGSYEQYF.

The J gene is TRBJ1-4, the V gene TRBV4-2, with TRBD1 matching 7 bases. Germline V CDR1 and CDR2: LGHNA, YNFKEQ. This CDR3 spans 16 amino acids. Trimming cost V 7 bases and J 7 bases; bases outside gene matches: 15. The CDR3 reads CASTTGAGTVGEKLFF. The CDR3 DNA reads TGTGCCAGCACCACGGGGGCCGGGACAGTAGGTGAAAAACTGTTTTTT.

This chain links TRBV9 with TRBJ2-7; possible D gene TRBD1, 6 bases. The CDR3 is 12 residues long. V lost 7 bases, J lost 2 bases, and 10 bases lay in between. CDR1 and CDR2 (germline): SGDLS, YYNGEE. CDR3 amino acids: CASSGTTYEQYF. The CDR3 region has the DNA TGTGCCAGCTCCGGGACAACCTACGAGCAGTACTTC.

The genes are TRBV30 and TRBJ1-3; possibly TRBD1 for D (5 bases). The CDR3 totals 14 residues. The V end lost 4 bases, the J end lost 0 bases, and 10 bases lay between the germline ends. From germline, CDR1 is GTSNPN and CDR2 SVGIG (reference sequence). The CDR3 region is CAWKQARSGNTIYF. DNA for the CDR3: TGTGCCTGGAAACAGGCCCGCTCTGGAAACACCATATATTTT.

The genes are TRBV27 and TRBJ1-5, with no clear D. There are 13 residues in the CDR3. The germline gives CDR1 MNHEY, CDR2 SMNVEV (reference sequence). Trimming shortened V by 3 bases and J by 4 bases, and 7 bases separated the two germline ends. The CDR3 bases are TGTGCCAGCAGTTTGGCGGTAAATCAGCCCCAGCATTTT. Translated: CASSLAVNQPQHF.

V gene TRBV19 combines with J gene TRBJ2-3; 11 nucleotides align to TRBD2. Looked up from germline, CDR1 is LNHDA and CDR2 is SQIVND (reference sequence). CDR3 length: 16 amino acids. With 5 bases clipped from V and 2 bases from J, the junction kept 6 bases outside the gene matches. The CDR3 DNA follows: TGTGCCAGTAGTTCCTCGGGACTAGCGGACACAGATACGCAGTATTTT. It yields the protein CASSSSGLADTDTQYF.

This clone showed up just once. The chain couples TRBV4-3 to TRBJ2-4, with D maybe TRBD2 (6 bases). The CDR3 is 15 residues long. CDR1 and CDR2 from the germline V gene are LGHNA and YSLEER. Trimming took off 0 bases at V and 6 bases at J, with 12 bases between the two ends. The CDR3 DNA sequence: TGCGCCAGCAGCCAAGAGTTAGCGGAGATAAACATTCAGTACTTC. This translates into CASSQELAEINIQYF.

The V and J genes are TRBV4-1 and TRBJ2-3, with 13 bases that match TRBD2. Germline trimming cut 1 base from V and 3 bases from J; bases unmatched to any gene: 4. This CDR3 spans 17 amino acids. Germline V gene sequence: CDR1 MGHRA, CDR2 YSYEKL. For the CDR3, the DNA is TGCGCCAGCAGCCAAGGACTAGCGGGGGGTGGTACAGATACGCAGTATTTT. This gives the protein CASSQGLAGGGTDTQYF.

This chain uses TRBV18 with TRBJ2-1; no reliable D call. The CDR3 extends over 12 amino acids. V was cut by 2 bases and J by 5 bases, with 4 bases left in between. Germline CDR1 reads KGHSH; CDR2 reads LQKENI. For the CDR3, the DNA is TGTGCCAGCTCACCATTTAACAATGAGCAGTTCTTC. Its protein product is CASSPFNNEQFF.